This entry describes one T cell receptor beta chain. What this receptor recognizes is not known. Base qualities are missing; no much larger clone stands one base away. Samples from volunteer blood donors who had recovered from COVID-19 were contributed by a second Seattle source. The collaborating institutions used their own protocols to collect whole blood in K2EDTA tubes. For TCRbeta analysis, collaborators shipped samples in one of three forms: frozen whole blood, isolated PBMCs, or DNA extracted from either of those sample types. The data are from a study of blood T cell repertoires in COVID-19 (dated by TCRdb to 2019 to 2021). For the study in its entirety: Samples covering the acute and convalescent phases of COVID-19 were provided by collaborators in the United States, Italy and Spain. Nearly every sample came with metadata listing a de-identified subject ID, COVID-19 status, age in years and sex. Samples were obtained from the ongoing ImmuneRACE study (first 160 participants) and from about 1,300 subjects provided by 6 global collaborators. The repertoires were released in a freely available public database meant as a resource for research on the immune response to SARS-CoV-2. Subjects who had been exposed to COVID-19, were actively infected with it, or had recovered from it provided the deeply sampled blood TCRbeta repertoires that made up the dataset. The prospective study material was composed of cDNA or gDNA derived from T cells, B-cell-depleted T cells, or PBMCs. HLA class I and class II types, where available, came from metadata supplied by the sample provider rather than from assay-based typing. Results and caveats for the whole study, not just this receptor: How much clinical and demographic metadata was included differed by source and by participant, and the metadata was provided uncurated.

TCRbeta CDR3 regions were amplified from genomic DNA by means of the immunoSEQ Assay, a bias-controlled multiplex PCR. Per the source publication's procedure: The number of nucleated cells in each sample was estimated by amplification of reference gene primers within the assay. Sequence reads were collapsed and filtered to measure the absolute abundance of every unique TCRbeta CDR3 rearrangement. Productive Simpson clonality was computed per sample as the square root of Simpson's diversity index over productive rearrangements. This is the immuneACCESS table as TCRdb keeps it, with only in-frame sequences that have V and J called. A part of the clones is gone; compared with another copy, unresolved V genes explain less than half, and the rest is unexplained. For V, J and clone size, that table is used; D and trimming come from the DNA. The sample profile shows around 190,000 clones; roughly nine tenths of them were found once. The ten most abundant clones make up under 2% of the sample.

Sequencing was carried out using peripheral blood. This clonotype originated in a man aged 18 to 30 who had recovered from COVID-19.

The CDR3 here reads CASSVEPSSYNEQFF. The base sequence is TGTGCCAGCAGCGTAGAGCCGAGCTCCTACAATGAGCAGTTCTTC. Here the chain combines TRBV9 and TRBJ2-1; confidence is insufficient to name the D gene. CDR1 and CDR2, per the germline V gene, are SGDLS and YYNGEE. V drops 0 bases and J drops 0 bases, leaving 7 bases in between. Including the terminal cysteine and phenylalanine, the CDR3 comprises 15 residues. Only the CDR3 part of the read is kept: 45 bases, read in frame from the first base.